These 14 T cell receptor beta chains originate from one sample sequenced in a study of blood T cell repertoires in COVID-19. The repertoire was sequenced with immunoSEQ multiplex PCR; TCRdb's copy has only in-frame clones and lacks some. The repertoire consists of about 120,000 clones, with about 85% occurring once and the leading ten covering roughly a tenth. Sequencing was performed on peripheral blood. The source of these receptors is an elderly man with acute or convalescent COVID-19.

This clone was seen only a few times. The chain links TRBV7-9 to TRBJ1-4; a possible D gene is TRBD1 (6 bases). Germline V CDR1 and CDR2: SEHNR, FQNEAQ (reference sequence). The V and J ends lost 6 bases and 6 bases respectively, with 17 bases between them. The CDR3 covers 15 residues. The CDR3 region has the DNA TGTGCCAGCAGACCCTATCAGGGGATGGATGAAAAACTGTTTTTT. Protein sequence: CASRPYQGMDEKLFF.

V usage is TRBV5-4 and J usage is TRBJ2-7, with TRBD1 identical over 7 bases. V lost 4 bases, J lost 2 bases, and 6 bases stayed unmatched. The CDR3 covers 14 residues. Germline values: CDR1 SGHNT, CDR2 YYREEE (reference sequence). The CDR3 DNA follows: TGTGCCAGCAGCCGCGACAGGGCCCCCTACGAGCAGTACTTC. As protein: CASSRDRAPYEQYF.

The genes are TRBV23-1 and TRBJ2-7; TRBD2 is a possible D gene (5 bases). TRBV23-1 is classed as an ORF, of uncertain function. Trimming removed 0 bases at V and 6 bases at J, with 12 bases between. This CDR3 comprises 14 residues. This CDR3 reads CASSQSAEGIEQYF. The CDR3, as DNA: TGCGCCAGCAGTCAATCCGCCGAGGGAATCGAGCAGTACTTC.

V gene TRBV6-5 combines with J gene TRBJ1-1; 10 nucleotides agree with TRBD1. The CDR3 covers 14 residues. The J segment lost 1 base and the V segment lost 7 bases, leaving 3 bases of the junction unmatched. Germline-derived CDR1 and CDR2 are MNHEY and SVGAGI. The CDR3 loop reads CASIRQGANTEAFF. As DNA, the CDR3 is TGTGCCAGCATCCGACAGGGGGCGAACACTGAAGCTTTCTTT.

In its sample, this clone was seen once. The chain joins TRBV2 to TRBJ1-2; 9 positions match TRBD1. The germline gives CDR1 SNHLY, CDR2 FYNNEI. The CDR3 runs 14 residues. The junction had 6 bases not matched to a gene; V was cut back by 6 bases and J by 4 bases. The CDR3 sequence is CASRASTGGYGYTF. CDR3 in DNA: TGTGCCAGCAGAGCGTCGACAGGGGGCTATGGCTACACCTTC.

The rearrangement uses TRBV6-5 and TRBJ2-7; maybe TRBD2 (7 bases). In germline, CDR1 is MNHEY, CDR2 SVGAGI. This CDR3 is built from 14 residues. V was cut by 10 bases and J by 2 bases, with 18 bases left in between. CDR3 protein: CANGGLAGTYEQYF. The CDR3, as DNA: TGTGCCAACGGGGGGCTAGCCGGGACCTACGAGCAGTACTTC.

Only one count was recorded for this clone. A read error may account for a junction end that differs from germline. The CDR3 is CASSQGLAGGPTDTQYF. For the CDR3, the DNA is TGTGCTAGCAGCCAGGGACTAGCGGGAGGGCCGACAGATACGCAGTATTTT. V gene TRBV7-7 combines with J gene TRBJ2-3, with 16 bases aligning to TRBD2. CDR1 and CDR2 from the germline V gene are SSHAT and FNYEAQ (reference sequence). This CDR3 is 17 amino acids long.

The V call is TRBV24-1, the J call TRBJ1-2; tentatively, D is TRBD1 (6 bases). This CDR3 has 13 amino acids. Per the germline V gene, CDR1 is KGHDR and CDR2 is SFDVKD. With 5 bases removed from V and 4 bases from J, the gap between germline ends came to 10 bases. This CDR3 is CATSAGGCYGYTF. DNA for the CDR3: TGTGCCACCAGTGCGGGGGGCTGCTATGGCTACACCTTC.

The chain recombines TRBV7-3 with TRBJ1-5; D not resolved. Germline lookup yields CDR1 SGHTA and CDR2 FQGTGA. V lost 2 bases and J 0 bases, leaving 8 bases between the germline ends. The CDR3 is made up of 15 amino acids. The CDR3 reads CASSLSGYSNQPQHF. For the CDR3, the DNA is TGTGCCAGCAGCTTATCAGGATATAGCAATCAGCCCCAGCATTTT.

This clone was seen only a few times. This chain connects TRBV6-5 to TRBJ1-2; TRBD1 aligns across 7 bases. The V gene end was trimmed by 6 bases and the J gene end by 7 bases; junction bases not matched to a gene: 8. CDR3 length: 13 amino acids. CDR1 and CDR2 from the germline V gene are MNHEY and SVGAGI. The CDR3 is CASRSDRAGGYTF. The CDR3 coding sequence is TGTGCCAGCAGGTCTGACAGGGCCGGTGGCTACACCTTC.

The chain joins TRBV9 to TRBJ1-6; no clear D. This CDR3 is 14 amino acids long. V lost 0 bases and J lost 6, with 7 bases in between. Per the germline V gene, CDR1 is SGDLS and CDR2 is YYNGEE. This CDR3 reads CASSVEQVNSPLHF. The CDR3 region has the DNA TGTGCCAGCAGCGTAGAGCAGGTTAATTCACCCCTCCACTTT. Based on the CDR3 plus reference TRBV9 and TRBJ1-6, the full variable domain is DSGVTQTPKHLITATGQRVTLRCSPRSGDLSVYWYQQSLDQGLQFLIQYYNGEERAKGNILERFSAQQFPDLHSELNLSSLELGDSALYFCASSVEQVNSPLHFGNGTRLTVT.

The chain joins TRBV7-9 to TRBJ1-1; TRBD1 might be the D (6 bases). CDR3 length equals 17 residues. The germline V gene has CDR1 SEHNR and CDR2 FQNEAQ (reference sequence). With 2 bases removed from V and 2 bases from J, the gap between germline ends came to 18 bases. CDR3 region: CASSLRGGGRINTEAFF. In DNA form, the CDR3 reads TGTGCCAGCAGCTTAAGGGGAGGGGGGAGGATTAACACTGAAGCTTTCTTT.

The chain's CDR3 is CSASELAGGKIETQYF. The CDR3 bases are TGCAGTGCTAGTGAACTAGCGGGAGGGAAGATAGAGACCCAGTACTTC. This chain connects TRBV20-1 to TRBJ2-5; 13 bases are a match to TRBD2. V dropped 3 bases and J dropped 4; count of bases not matched to a gene: 8. The CDR3 runs to 16 residues. Per germline, CDR1 DFQATT and CDR2 SNEGSKA (reference sequence).

This chain joins TRBV5-1 and TRBJ1-4; TRBD1 matches 10 bases. Germline loops: CDR1 SGHRS, CDR2 YFSETQ. Trimming removed 8 bases from V and 3 bases from J; junction bases left unmatched: 4. The CDR3 is made up of 14 amino acids. CDR3 sequence (DNA): TGCGCCAGTAGACAGGGGGCTGCTAATGAAAAACTGTTTTTT. Amino acid sequence: CASRQGAANEKLFF.